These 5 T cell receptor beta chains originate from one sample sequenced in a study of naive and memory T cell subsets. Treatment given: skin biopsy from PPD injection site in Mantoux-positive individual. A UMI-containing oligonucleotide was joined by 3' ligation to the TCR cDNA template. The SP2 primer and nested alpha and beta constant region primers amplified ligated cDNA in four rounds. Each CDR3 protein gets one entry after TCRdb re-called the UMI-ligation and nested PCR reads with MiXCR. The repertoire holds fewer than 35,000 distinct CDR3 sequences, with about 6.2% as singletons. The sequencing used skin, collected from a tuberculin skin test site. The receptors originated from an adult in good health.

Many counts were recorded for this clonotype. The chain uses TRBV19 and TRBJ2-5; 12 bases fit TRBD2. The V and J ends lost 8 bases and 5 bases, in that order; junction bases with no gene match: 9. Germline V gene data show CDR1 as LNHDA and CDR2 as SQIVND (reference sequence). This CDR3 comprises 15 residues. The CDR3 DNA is TGTGCCAGTTCGACTAGCGGGGGTCCGGCGGAGACCCAGTACTTC. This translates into CASSTSGGPAETQYF.

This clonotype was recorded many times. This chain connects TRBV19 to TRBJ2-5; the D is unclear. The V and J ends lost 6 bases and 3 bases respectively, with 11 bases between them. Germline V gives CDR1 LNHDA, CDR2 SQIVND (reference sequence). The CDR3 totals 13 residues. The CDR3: CASRSLTKETQYF. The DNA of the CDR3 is TGTGCCAGTAGAAGTCTTACTAAAGAGACCCAGTACTTC.

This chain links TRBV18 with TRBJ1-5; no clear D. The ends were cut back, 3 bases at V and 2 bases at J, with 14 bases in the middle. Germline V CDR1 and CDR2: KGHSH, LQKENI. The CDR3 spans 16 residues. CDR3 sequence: CASSPPGKSGNQPQHF. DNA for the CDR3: TGTGCCAGCTCACCTCCAGGAAAATCGGGCAATCAGCCCCAGCATTTT. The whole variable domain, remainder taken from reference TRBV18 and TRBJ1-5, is NAGVMQNPRHLVRRRGQEARLRCSPMKGHSHVYWYRQLPEEGLKFMVYLQKENIIDESGMPKERFSAEFPKEGPSILRIQQVVRGDSAAYFCASSPPGKSGNQPQHFGDGTRLSIL.

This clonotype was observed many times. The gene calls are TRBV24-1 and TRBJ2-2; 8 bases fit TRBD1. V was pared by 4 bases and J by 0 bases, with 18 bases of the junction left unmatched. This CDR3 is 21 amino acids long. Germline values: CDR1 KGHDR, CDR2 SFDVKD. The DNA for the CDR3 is TGTGCCACCAGTGAGAACCCCGGGACAGGCAAGAGAGTCGCGAACACCGGGGAGCTGTTTTTT. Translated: CATSENPGTGKRVANTGELFF.

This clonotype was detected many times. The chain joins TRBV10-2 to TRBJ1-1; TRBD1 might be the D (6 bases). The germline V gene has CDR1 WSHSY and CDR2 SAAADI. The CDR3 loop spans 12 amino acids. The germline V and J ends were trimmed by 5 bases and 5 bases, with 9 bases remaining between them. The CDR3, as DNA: TGCGCCAGCAGTCTTCAGGGGACTGAAGCTTTCTTT. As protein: CASSLQGTEAFF.